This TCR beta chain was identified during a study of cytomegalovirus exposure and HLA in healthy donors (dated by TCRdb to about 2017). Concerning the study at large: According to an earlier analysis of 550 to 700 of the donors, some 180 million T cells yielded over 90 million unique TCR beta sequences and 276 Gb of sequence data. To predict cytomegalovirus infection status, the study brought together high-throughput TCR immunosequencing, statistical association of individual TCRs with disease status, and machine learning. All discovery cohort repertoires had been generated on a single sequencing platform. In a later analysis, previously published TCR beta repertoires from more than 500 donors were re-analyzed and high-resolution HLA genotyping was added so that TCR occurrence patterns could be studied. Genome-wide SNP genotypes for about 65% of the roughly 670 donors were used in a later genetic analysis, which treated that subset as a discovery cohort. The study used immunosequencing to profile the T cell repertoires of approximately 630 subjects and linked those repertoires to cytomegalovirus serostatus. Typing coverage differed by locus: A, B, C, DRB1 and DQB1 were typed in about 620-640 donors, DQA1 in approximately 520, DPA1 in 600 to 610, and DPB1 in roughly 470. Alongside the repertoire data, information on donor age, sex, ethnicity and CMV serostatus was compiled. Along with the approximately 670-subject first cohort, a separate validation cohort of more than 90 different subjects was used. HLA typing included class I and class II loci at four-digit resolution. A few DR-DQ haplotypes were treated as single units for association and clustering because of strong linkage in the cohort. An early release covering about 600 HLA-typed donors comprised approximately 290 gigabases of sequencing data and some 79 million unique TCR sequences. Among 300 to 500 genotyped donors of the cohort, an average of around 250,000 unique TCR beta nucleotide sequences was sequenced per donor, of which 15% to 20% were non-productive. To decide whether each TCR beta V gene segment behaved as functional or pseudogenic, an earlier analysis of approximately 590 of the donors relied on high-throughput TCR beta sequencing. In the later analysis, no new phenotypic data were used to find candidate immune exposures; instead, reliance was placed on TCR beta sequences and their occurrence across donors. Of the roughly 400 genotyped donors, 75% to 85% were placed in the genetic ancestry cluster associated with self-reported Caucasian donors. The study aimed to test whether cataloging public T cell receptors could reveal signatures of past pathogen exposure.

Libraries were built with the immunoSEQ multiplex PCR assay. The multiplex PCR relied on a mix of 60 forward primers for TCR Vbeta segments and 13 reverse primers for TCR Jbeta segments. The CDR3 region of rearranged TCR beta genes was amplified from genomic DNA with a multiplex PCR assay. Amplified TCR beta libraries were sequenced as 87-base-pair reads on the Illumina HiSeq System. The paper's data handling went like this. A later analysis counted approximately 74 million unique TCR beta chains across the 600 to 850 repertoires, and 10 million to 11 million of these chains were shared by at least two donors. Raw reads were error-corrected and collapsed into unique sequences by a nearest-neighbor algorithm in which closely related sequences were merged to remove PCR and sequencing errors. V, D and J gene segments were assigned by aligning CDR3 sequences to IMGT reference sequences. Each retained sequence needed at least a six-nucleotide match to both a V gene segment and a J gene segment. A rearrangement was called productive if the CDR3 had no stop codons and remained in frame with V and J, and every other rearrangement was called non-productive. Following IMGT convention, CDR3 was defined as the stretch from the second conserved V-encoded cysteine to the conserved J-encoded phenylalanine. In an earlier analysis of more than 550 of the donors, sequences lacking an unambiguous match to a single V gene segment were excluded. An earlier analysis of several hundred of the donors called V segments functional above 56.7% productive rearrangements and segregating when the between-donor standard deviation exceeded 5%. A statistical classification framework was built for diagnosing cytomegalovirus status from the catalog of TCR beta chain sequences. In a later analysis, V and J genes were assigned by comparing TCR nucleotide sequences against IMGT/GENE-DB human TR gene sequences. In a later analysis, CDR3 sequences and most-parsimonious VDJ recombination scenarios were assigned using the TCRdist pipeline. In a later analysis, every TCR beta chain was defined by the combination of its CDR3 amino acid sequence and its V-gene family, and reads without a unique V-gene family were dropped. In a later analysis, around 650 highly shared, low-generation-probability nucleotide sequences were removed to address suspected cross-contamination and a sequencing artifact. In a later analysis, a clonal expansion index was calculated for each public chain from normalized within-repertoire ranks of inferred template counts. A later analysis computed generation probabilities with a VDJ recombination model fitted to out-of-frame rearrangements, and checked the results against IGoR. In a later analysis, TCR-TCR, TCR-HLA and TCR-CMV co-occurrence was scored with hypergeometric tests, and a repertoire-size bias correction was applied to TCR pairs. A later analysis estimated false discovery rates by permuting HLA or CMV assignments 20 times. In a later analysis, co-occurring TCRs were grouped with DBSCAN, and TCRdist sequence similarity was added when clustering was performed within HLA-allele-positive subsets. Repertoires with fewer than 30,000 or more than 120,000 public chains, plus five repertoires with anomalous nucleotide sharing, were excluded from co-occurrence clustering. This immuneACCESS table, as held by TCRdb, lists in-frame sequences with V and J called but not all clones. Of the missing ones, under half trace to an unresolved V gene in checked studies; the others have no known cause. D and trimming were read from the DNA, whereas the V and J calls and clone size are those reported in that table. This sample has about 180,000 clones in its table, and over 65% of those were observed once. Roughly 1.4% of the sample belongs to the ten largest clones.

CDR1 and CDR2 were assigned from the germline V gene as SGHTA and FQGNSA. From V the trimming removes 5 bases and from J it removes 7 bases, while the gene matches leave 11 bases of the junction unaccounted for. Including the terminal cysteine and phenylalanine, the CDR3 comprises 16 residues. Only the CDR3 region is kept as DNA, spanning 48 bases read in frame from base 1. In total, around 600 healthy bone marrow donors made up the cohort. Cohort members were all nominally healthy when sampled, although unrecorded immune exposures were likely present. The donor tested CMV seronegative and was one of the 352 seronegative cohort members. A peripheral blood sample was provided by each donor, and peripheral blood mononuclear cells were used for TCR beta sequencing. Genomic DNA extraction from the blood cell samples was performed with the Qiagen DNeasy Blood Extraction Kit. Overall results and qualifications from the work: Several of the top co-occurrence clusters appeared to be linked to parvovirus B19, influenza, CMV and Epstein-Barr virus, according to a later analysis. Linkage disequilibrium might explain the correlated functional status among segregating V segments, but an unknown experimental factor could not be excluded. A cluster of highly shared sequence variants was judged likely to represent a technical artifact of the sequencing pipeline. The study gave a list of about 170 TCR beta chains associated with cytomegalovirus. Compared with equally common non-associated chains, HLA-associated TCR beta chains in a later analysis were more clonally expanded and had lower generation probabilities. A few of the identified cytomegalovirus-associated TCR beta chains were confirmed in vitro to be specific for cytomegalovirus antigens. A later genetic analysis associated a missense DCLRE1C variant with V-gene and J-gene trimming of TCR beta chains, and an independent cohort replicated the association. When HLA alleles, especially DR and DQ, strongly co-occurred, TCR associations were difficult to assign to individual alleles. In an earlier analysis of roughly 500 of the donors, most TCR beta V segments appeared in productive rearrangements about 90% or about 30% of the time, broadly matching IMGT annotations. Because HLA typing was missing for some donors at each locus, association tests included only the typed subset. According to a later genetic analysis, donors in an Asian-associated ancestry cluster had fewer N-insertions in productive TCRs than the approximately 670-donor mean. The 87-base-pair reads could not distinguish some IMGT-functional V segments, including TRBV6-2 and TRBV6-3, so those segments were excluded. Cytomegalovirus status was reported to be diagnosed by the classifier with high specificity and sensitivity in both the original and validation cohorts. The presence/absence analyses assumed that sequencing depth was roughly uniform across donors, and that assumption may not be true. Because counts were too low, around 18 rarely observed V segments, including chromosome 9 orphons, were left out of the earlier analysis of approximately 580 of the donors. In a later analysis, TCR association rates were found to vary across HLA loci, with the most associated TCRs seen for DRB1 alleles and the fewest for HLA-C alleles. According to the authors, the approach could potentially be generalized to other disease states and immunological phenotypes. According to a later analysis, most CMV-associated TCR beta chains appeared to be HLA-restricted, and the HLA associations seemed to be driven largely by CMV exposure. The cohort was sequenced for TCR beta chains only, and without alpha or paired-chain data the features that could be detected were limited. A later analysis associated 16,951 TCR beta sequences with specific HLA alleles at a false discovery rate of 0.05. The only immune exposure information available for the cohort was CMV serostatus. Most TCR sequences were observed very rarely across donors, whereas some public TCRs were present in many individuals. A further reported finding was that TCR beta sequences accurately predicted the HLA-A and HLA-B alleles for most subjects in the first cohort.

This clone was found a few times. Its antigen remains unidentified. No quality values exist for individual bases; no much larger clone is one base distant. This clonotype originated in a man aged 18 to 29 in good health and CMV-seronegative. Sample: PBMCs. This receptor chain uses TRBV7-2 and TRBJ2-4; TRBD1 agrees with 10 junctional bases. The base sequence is TGTGCCAGCAGCGTAAGGGACAGGGGATTAGAGAACATTCAGTACTTC. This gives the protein CASSVRDRGLENIQYF.